One sample yielded the 25 T cell receptor beta chains listed below, sequenced in a study of T-cell reconstitution after alpha-beta-depleted transplantation in children. Preparing the TCRbeta library involved the use of unique molecular identifiers. One entry per CDR3 protein results from TCRdb running MiXCR on the PCR reads. The data show approximately 340,000 distinct CDR3 sequences, about a tenth seen once. The input for sequencing was PBMCs from the stem cell graft donor, taken from the stem cell graft. The receptor source for this set is a human donor who donated a stem cell graft to a child with acute lymphoblastic leukemia.

The gene calls are TRBV5-6 and TRBJ2-7; tentatively, D is TRBD1 (5 bases). CDR3 size: 14 residues. V was trimmed by 6 bases and J by 2 bases, leaving 15 bases between them. CDR1 is SGHDT and CDR2 is YYEEEE in the germline V gene. Here the CDR3 DNA reads TGTGCCAGCAACCTGGGGCGTCTAGCCTACGAGCAGTACTTC. Amino acid sequence: CASNLGRLAYEQYF.

This clonotype was counted between two and nine times. The chain uses TRBV6-5 and TRBJ2-3; D unclear. Trimming cost V 1 base and J 1 base, with 9 bases left between them. The CDR3 sequence is 15 residues long. The germline V gene encodes CDR1 MNHEY and CDR2 SVGAGI. CDR3 sequence (DNA): TGTGCCAGCAGTTACTTGTCCGACCGCACAGATACGCAGTATTTT. Protein: CASSYLSDRTDTQYF.

This clonotype was observed many times. This rearrangement joins TRBV6-5 to TRBJ1-4; D uncertain. Trimming removed 2 bases from V and 5 bases from J, with 18 bases in between. This CDR3 contains 17 residues. Germline V gene data show CDR1 as MNHEY and CDR2 as SVGAGI. CDR3 nucleotide sequence: TGTGCCAGCAGTTACCACCGGCAGTTAAGCCAGAATGAAAAACTGTTTTTT. Translating it yields CASSYHRQLSQNEKLFF.

This chain links TRBV28 with TRBJ2-7; no clear D gene. Germline CDR1 is MDHEN and CDR2 is SYDVKM. Trimming pared 3 bases from V and 3 bases from J, leaving 12 bases between. This CDR3 has 14 residues. CDR3 protein: CASSLGRLYYEQYF. The CDR3 DNA reads TGTGCCAGCAGTTTGGGCAGGCTCTACTACGAGCAGTACTTC. The full variable domain, its missing parts supplied by reference TRBV28 and TRBJ2-7, is DVKVTQSSRYLVKRTGEKVFLECVQDMDHENMFWYRQDPGLGLRLIYFSYDVKMKEKGDIPEGYSVSREKKERFSLILESASTNQTSMYLCASSLGRLYYEQYFGPGTRLTVT.

At least ten counts were recorded for this clonotype. The V and J genes are TRBV11-3 and TRBJ2-2; D is ambiguous. The CDR3 loop spans 13 amino acids. V was trimmed by 5 bases and J by 3 bases, leaving 7 bases between them. Germline V gene sequence: CDR1 SGHNT, CDR2 YENEEA. CDR3 sequence reads: CASSDRDTGELFF. Written as DNA, the CDR3 is TGTGCCAGCAGCGATAGGGACACCGGGGAGCTGTTTTTT. Supplemented by reference TRBV11-3 and TRBJ2-2, the full variable domain reads EAGVVQSPRYKIIEKKQPVAFWCNPISGHNTLYWYLQNLGQGPELLIRYENEEAVDDSQLPKDRFSAERLKGVDSTLKIQPAELGDSAVYLCASSDRDTGELFFGEGSRLTVL.

The gene calls are TRBV6-2 or TRBV6-3 and TRBJ2-2; D is unclear. CDR3 length: 15 amino acids. Germline lookup yields CDR1 MNHEY and CDR2 SVGEGT. V was pared by 6 bases and J by 0 bases, with 11 bases between. The CDR3 protein is CASSPPPSNTGELFF. For the CDR3, the DNA is TGTGCCAGCAGCCCGCCGCCATCGAACACCGGGGAGCTGTTTTTT.

This chain links TRBV7-2 with TRBJ2-5; no firm D call. V was cut by 3 bases and J by 5 bases, with 10 bases left in between. The CDR3 loop spans 13 amino acids. Germline assignment: CDR1 SGHTA and CDR2 FQGNSA. The CDR3 DNA sequence: TGTGCCAGCAGCTTCGTAGCCGGGGAGACCCAGTACTTC. Its translation: CASSFVAGETQYF.

In this sample, this clonotype turned up a few times. The V gene is TRBV20-1, the J gene TRBJ2-4; D gene ambiguous. The CDR3 extends over 13 amino acids. The germline V gene encodes CDR1 DFQATT and CDR2 SNEGSKA (reference sequence). V was trimmed by 2 bases and J by 3 bases, leaving 8 bases between them. CDR3 region: CSARLGDKNIQYF. In DNA form, the CDR3 reads TGCAGTGCTAGACTAGGAGACAAAAACATTCAGTACTTC.

This clonotype has more than one count but fewer than ten. A junction end diverges from the germline sequence, so it may reflect a read error. The V gene is TRBV7-7, the J gene TRBJ2-5, with D possibly matching TRBD2 (7 bases). Germline lookup yields CDR1 SSHAT and CDR2 FNYEAQ (reference sequence). This CDR3 comprises 14 residues. The CDR3 sequence is CASSSPAGAETQYF. The CDR3 DNA reads as TGTGCTAGCAGCTCACCCGCGGGGGCAGAGACCCAGTACTTC.

V usage is TRBV5-1 and J usage is TRBJ2-5; the D gene is possibly TRBD1 (7 bases). The CDR3 is 14 amino acids. The germline gives CDR1 SGHRS, CDR2 YFSETQ. The V end lost 5 bases, the J end lost 5 bases, and 16 bases lay between the germline ends. The CDR3 DNA follows: TGCGCCAGCAGGTCAGGAGGGGGCGCGGAGACCCAGTACTTC. Translation: CASRSGGGAETQYF.

The sample holds many counts of this clonotype. The chain links TRBV10-1 to TRBJ2-1, with 7 bases identical to TRBD2. V was pared by 3 bases and J by 13 bases, with 9 bases of the junction left unmatched. Germline assignment: CDR1 WNHNN and CDR2 SYGVQD (reference sequence). The CDR3 consists of 13 residues. The CDR3 DNA follows: TGCGCCAGCAGTGAAATTCCTAGCGGAGGACAGTTCTTC. Translating it yields CASSEIPSGGQFF.

The rearrangement links TRBV7-2 to TRBJ2-7; TRBD1 matches at 12 bases. Germline CDR1 SGHTA, CDR2 FQGNSA. J gave up 5 bases and V 1 base, and 3 bases lay outside the gene matches. The CDR3 consists of 15 residues. DNA for the CDR3: TGTGCCAGCAGCTTAGGGGGGACAGGGGGCGACGAGCAGTACTTC. Residues: CASSLGGTGGDEQYF.

For this clonotype: Here the CDR3 omits its conserved ending phenylalanine or tryptophan, so a read error is the likely source. This chain uses TRBV10-2 with TRBJ2-3, with 10 positions matching TRBD2. The CDR3 consists of 14 residues. The germline V gene encodes CDR1 WSHSY and CDR2 SAAADI. Germline trimming cut 8 bases from V and 4 bases from J; bases unmatched to any gene: 6. The CDR3 sequence: CASFSGRAPDTQYS. In nucleotides, the CDR3 is TGCGCCAGCTTCAGCGGGAGGGCCCCAGATACGCAGTATTCT.

This clonotype was counted ten times or more. The V call is TRBV6-2 or TRBV6-3, the J call TRBJ2-5; a weak D match, TRBD2 (5 bases). CDR3 length: 11 amino acids. With 8 bases removed from V and 5 bases from J, the gap between germline ends came to 9 bases. Germline CDR1 reads MNHEY; CDR2 reads SVGEGT. CDR3 region: CASAPGETQYF. CDR3 DNA sequence: TGTGCCAGCGCTCCGGGGGAGACCCAGTACTTC.

The sample holds a few counts of this clonotype. The J gene is TRBJ2-1, the V gene TRBV7-2; maybe TRBD2 (5 bases). V lost 3 bases and J 9 bases, leaving 9 bases between the germline ends. This CDR3 region has 12 residues. CDR1 and CDR2 (germline): SGHTA, FQGNSA. The CDR3 DNA sequence: TGTGCCAGCAGCTTGGCTAGCAGTGAGCAGTTCTTC. This sequence encodes CASSLASSEQFF.

This clonotype was recorded a few times. The rearrangement links TRBV27 to TRBJ2-3, with 11 bases lining up with TRBD1. After removal of 5 bases from V and 0 bases from J, the junction contained 7 bases not matched to a gene. The V gene's germline CDR1 is MNHEY and CDR2 SMNVEV (reference sequence). CDR3 size: 17 residues. The CDR3 coding sequence is TGTGCCAGCAGTAGGCGAGGACAGGGGGCGAGCACAGATACGCAGTATTTT. It codes for CASSRRGQGASTDTQYF.

The chain is built from TRBV20-1 and TRBJ2-7; 11 nucleotides agree with TRBD1. CDR1 and CDR2 (germline): DFQATT, SNEGSKA (reference sequence). This CDR3 is built from 14 residues. Trimming at V came to 1 base and at J to 5 bases, leaving 4 bases not matched to a gene. The CDR3 DNA is TGCAGTGCTAGAGTAGGGACAGGGGGGAACGAGCAGTACTTC. It codes for CSARVGTGGNEQYF.

The chain links TRBV6-1 to TRBJ2-1; 12 nucleotides align to TRBD2. J lost 8 bases, V lost 8 bases, and 10 bases had no gene match. Looked up from germline, CDR1 is MNHNS and CDR2 is SASEGT. The CDR3 has 15 amino acids. CDR3 residues: CASPPSGRAVDEQFF. The CDR3 region has the DNA TGTGCCAGCCCTCCTAGCGGGAGGGCCGTAGATGAGCAGTTCTTC.

This clonotype was detected many times. A read error may produce the germline difference seen at one junction end. The J gene is TRBJ2-7, the V gene TRBV7-9; the D is unclear. Germline V gene sequence: CDR1 SEHNR, CDR2 FQNEAQ (reference sequence). The CDR3 is 13 amino acids. CDR3 nucleotide sequence: TGTGCCAGCAGCCCCCGGACCTCCTCCGAGCAGTACTTC. Translated: CASSPRTSSEQYF.

J is TRBJ2-3 and V is TRBV15; D possibly matches TRBD1 or TRBD2 (5 bases each). The CDR3 sequence is 15 residues long. V was shortened by 5 bases and J by 1 base, with 13 bases between the two germline ends. Germline CDR1 and CDR2: LNHNV and YYDKDF (reference sequence). CDR3 in amino acids: CATSGAGGRTDTQYF. The CDR3 nucleotides are TGTGCCACCAGCGGGGCGGGCGGCCGCACAGATACGCAGTATTTT. Full variable domain (outside the CDR3, taken from reference TRBV15 and TRBJ2-3): DAMVIQNPRYQVTQFGKPVTLSCSQTLNHNVMYWYQQKSSQAPKLLFHYYDKDFNNEADTPDNFQSRRPNTSFCFLDIRSPGLGDTAMYLCATSGAGGRTDTQYFGPGTRLTVL.

This clonotype came up a few times. The J gene is TRBJ1-2, the V gene TRBV5-1; D is perhaps TRBD1 (6 bases). Between the trimmed V and J ends, which lost 2 bases and 2 bases, there was a span of 7 bases. This CDR3 contains 13 residues. Germline assignment: CDR1 SGHRS and CDR2 YFSETQ. The CDR3 DNA reads as TGCGCCAGCAGCTTCGACAGGAACTATGGCTACACCTTC. Translating gives CASSFDRNYGYTF.

Ten or more counts support this clonotype. DNA for the CDR3: TGCAGTGCTATATCGTCTAGCGGGTACCAGTCAGATACGCAGTATTTT. Its translation: CSAISSSGYQSDTQYF. The gene calls are TRBV20-1 and TRBJ2-3, with 8 bases identical to TRBD2. Trimming took 4 bases from V and 4 from J; bases not matched to a gene: 13. The length of the CDR3 is 16 residues. Germline loops: CDR1 DFQATT, CDR2 SNEGSKA (reference sequence).

The sample holds a few counts of this clonotype. This chain uses TRBV5-1 with TRBJ1-2; D perhaps matches TRBD1 (5 bases). The CDR3 extends over 13 amino acids. Germline CDR1 is SGHRS and CDR2 is YFSETQ. Deletions cut 4 bases from V and 4 bases from J, with 11 bases between. The CDR3 DNA follows: TGCGCCAGCAGCCTGGACATTCGCTATGGCTACACCTTC. The encoded protein is CASSLDIRYGYTF.

About this clonotype: A junction boundary mismatches the germline segment, possibly from a read error. The chain is built from TRBV24-1 and TRBJ2-2; TRBD1 aligns across 9 bases. The germline V gene has CDR1 KGHDR and CDR2 SFDVKD. The CDR3 is 17 residues long. The CDR3 reads CAASDAPGTGRPGELFF. DNA of the CDR3: TGTGCCGCCAGTGATGCCCCCGGGACAGGGAGGCCCGGGGAGCTGTTTTTT.

V is TRBV4-3 and J is TRBJ2-7; TRBD2 agrees at 10 bases. The trim removed 0 bases at V and 2 bases at J, leaving 13 bases unmatched. CDR3 length equals 19 residues. From germline, CDR1 is LGHNA and CDR2 YSLEER. CDR3 DNA sequence: TGCGCCAGCAGCCAAGATGTGAGGGCTAGCGGGAGCAAAACCTACGAGCAGTACTTC. Amino acids: CASSQDVRASGSKTYEQYF.